The 30 T cell receptor beta chains reported below all come from one sample, sequenced in a study of blood T cell repertoires in COVID-19. Only in-frame clones appear in the TCRdb table, and some are missing; sequencing was by immunoSEQ multiplex PCR. This sample has approximately 170,000 clones; 65% to 80% occur once, and the top ten carry roughly 20%. Material for sequencing was PBMCs or T cells enriched from blood (not recorded which). These receptors all come from a woman in her sixties or seventies in a cohort exposed to, infected with or recovered from COVID-19 (not recorded which).

V gene TRBV28 combines with J gene TRBJ1-6; 8 bases agree with TRBD1. This CDR3 has 15 amino acids. CDR1 is MDHEN, CDR2 SYDVKM, per germline. After removal of 5 bases from V and 8 bases from J, the junction contained 8 bases not matched to a gene. In DNA form, the CDR3 reads TGTGCCAGCAGTCTACAGGGGGAGGCATATTCACCCCTCCACTTT. Its protein product is CASSLQGEAYSPLHF.

The genes are TRBV19 and TRBJ1-3; D remains ambiguous. Germline V gives CDR1 LNHDA, CDR2 SQIVND (reference sequence). The length of the CDR3 is 13 residues. Trimming pared 7 bases from V and 3 bases from J, leaving 10 bases between. Written as DNA, the CDR3 is TGTGCCAGTAACGAGGGAGTTGGAAACACCATATATTTT. Amino acid sequence: CASNEGVGNTIYF.

The chain combines TRBV9 with TRBJ1-3; no definite D call. Trimming pared 0 bases from V and 3 bases from J, leaving 13 bases between. Per germline, CDR1 SGDLS and CDR2 YYNGEE. This CDR3 spans 16 amino acids. The chain's CDR3 is CASSVGEGRSGNTIYF. As DNA, the CDR3 is TGTGCCAGCAGCGTAGGGGAGGGAAGGAGTGGAAACACCATATATTTT.

The chain couples TRBV29-1 to TRBJ2-2; 8 bases are a match to TRBD1. The CDR3 extends over 14 amino acids. Per germline, CDR1 SQVTM and CDR2 ANQGSEA. Trimming removed 7 bases from V and 3 bases from J; junction bases left unmatched: 7. The CDR3 loop reads CSATPGQDTGELFF. The CDR3 region has the DNA TGCAGCGCCACTCCGGGACAGGACACCGGGGAGCTGTTTTTT.

This rearrangement joins TRBV30 to TRBJ2-5; D is perhaps TRBD2 (6 bases). From germline, CDR1 is GTSNPN and CDR2 SVGIG (reference sequence). V was clipped by 1 base and J by 5 bases, with 11 bases between them. This CDR3 has 13 residues. CDR3 sequence reads: CAWSGSSGETQYF. CDR3 in DNA: TGTGCCTGGAGTGGGTCCAGCGGGGAGACCCAGTACTTC.

J is TRBJ1-1 and V is TRBV2; 8 bases agree with TRBD1. This CDR3 has 13 residues. The trim removed 8 bases at V and 3 bases at J, leaving 5 bases unmatched. In germline, CDR1 is SNHLY, CDR2 FYNNEI. The CDR3, as DNA: TGTGCCAGCGGAGGACAGGGATACACTGAAGCTTTCTTT. It translates to CASGGQGYTEAFF.

The J gene is TRBJ1-1, the V gene TRBV2; TRBD1 might be the D (6 bases). Germline values: CDR1 SNHLY, CDR2 FYNNEI. The CDR3 runs to 13 residues. V was clipped by 9 bases and J by 5 bases, with 16 bases between them. The CDR3 reads CASQIGGKTEAFF. CDR3 nucleotide sequence: TGTGCCAGTCAGATAGGGGGAAAAACTGAAGCTTTCTTT.

The CDR3 DNA reads as TGCGCCAGCAGCGTAAACCCAAGGGGACAGGGGTTAACAGATACGCAGTATTTT. Its protein is CASSVNPRGQGLTDTQYF. The genes are TRBV5-1 and TRBJ2-3; 10 bases fit TRBD1. This CDR3 is built from 18 residues. V shed 4 bases and J 3 bases; nucleotides not matched to a gene: 14. Germline CDR1 reads SGHRS; CDR2 reads YFSETQ.

This clone was seen only once. V is TRBV28 and J is TRBJ1-3; no clear D. Germline V CDR1 and CDR2: MDHEN, SYDVKM. The V end lost 8 bases, the J end lost 0 bases, and 8 bases lay between the germline ends. The CDR3 runs to 13 residues. CDR3 bases: TGTGCCAGCCTATACAGCTCTGGAAACACCATATATTTT. Translated: CASLYSSGNTIYF.

The gene calls are TRBV5-4 and TRBJ1-1, with a tentative D call TRBD1 (6 bases). CDR1 is SGHNT, CDR2 YYREEE, per germline (reference sequence). The V gene lost 4 bases and the J gene lost 4 bases, with 20 bases spanning the gap. This CDR3 is 16 amino acids long. CDR3 coding DNA: TGTGCCAGCAGCCCCGGGGGGGGCCGTAGTCGCACTGAAGCTTTCTTT. Translating gives CASSPGGGRSRTEAFF.

The chain employs TRBV19 and TRBJ1-3; 10 nucleotides line up with TRBD1. CDR3 length equals 15 residues. The V segment lost 6 bases and the J segment 8 bases; nucleotides outside the gene matches: 10. Looked up from germline, CDR1 is LNHDA and CDR2 is SQIVND (reference sequence). CDR3 coding DNA: TGTGCCAGTAGGCGGCGGGACAGGGGAGGTGACACCATATATTTT. The encoded protein is CASRRRDRGGDTIYF.

The V call is TRBV11-3, the J call TRBJ2-2; 11 nucleotides align to TRBD1. The CDR3 is made up of 18 amino acids. Germline-derived CDR1 and CDR2 are SGHNT and YENEEA. V shed 5 bases, J shed 2 bases, and the junction held 10 bases outside the gene matches. CDR3 sequence reads: CASSPPGTGGSNTGELFF. CDR3 in DNA: TGTGCCAGCAGCCCCCCAGGGACAGGGGGAAGTAACACCGGGGAGCTGTTTTTT.

The chain has TRBV28 and TRBJ1-5; tentatively, D is TRBD1 (5 bases). CDR1 is MDHEN and CDR2 is SYDVKM in the germline V gene. Trimming left V 7 bases short and J 4 bases short, with 32 bases between. The length of the CDR3 is 20 residues. CDR3 bases: TGTGCCAGCAAATCCCCCCCCGGGACTAACAGCCTTGGGGCTAATCAGCCCCAGCATTTT. It codes for CASKSPPGTNSLGANQPQHF.

This clone was seen only once. This chain uses TRBV4-1 with TRBJ2-3; TRBD2 might be the D (6 bases). CDR3 length: 14 amino acids. Germline-derived CDR1 and CDR2 are MGHRA and YSYEKL. Trimming stripped 0 bases from V and 5 bases from J, with 9 bases between. This CDR3 reads CASSQEGGEDTQYF. The CDR3 nucleotides read TGCGCCAGCAGCCAAGAAGGCGGGGAAGATACGCAGTATTTT.

The chain combines TRBV5-1 with TRBJ1-1; D is uncertain. There are 14 residues in the CDR3. The germline V gene has CDR1 SGHRS and CDR2 YFSETQ. V was cut by 1 base and J by 5 bases, with 12 bases left in between. The CDR3: CASSLRAAGTEAFF. The CDR3 DNA reads as TGCGCCAGCAGCTTGAGGGCGGCGGGGACTGAAGCTTTCTTT. The variable domain in full, completed from reference TRBV5-1 and TRBJ1-1, reads KAGVTQTPRYLIKTRGQQVTLSCSPISGHRSVSWYQQTPGQGLQFLFEYFSETQRNKGNFPGRFSGRQFSNSRSEMNVSTLELGDSALYLCASSLRAAGTEAFFGQGTRLTVV.

The genes are TRBV7-9 and TRBJ2-5; D unclear. V lost 5 bases and J 0 bases, leaving 4 bases between the germline ends. Germline CDR1 reads SEHNR; CDR2 reads FQNEAQ (reference sequence). The CDR3 loop spans 12 amino acids. DNA of the CDR3: TGTGCCAGCAGCCCAAACCAAGAGACCCAGTACTTC. Protein sequence: CASSPNQETQYF.

This chain uses TRBV19 with TRBJ2-1, with 9 bases matching TRBD1. The V gene end was trimmed by 6 bases and the J gene end by 8 bases; junction bases not matched to a gene: 17. The CDR3 consists of 17 residues. CDR1 is LNHDA, CDR2 SQIVND, per germline (reference sequence). The CDR3 sequence is CASSTWTGADRLDEQFF. The CDR3 DNA follows: TGTGCCAGTAGCACGTGGACAGGGGCTGATCGTTTGGATGAGCAGTTCTTC.

The genes are TRBV28 and TRBJ1-1, with D tentatively TRBD1 (5 bases). The CDR3 loop spans 16 amino acids. Germline CDR1 and CDR2: MDHEN and SYDVKM. Trimming left V 5 bases short and J 0 bases short, with 16 bases between. In nucleotides, the CDR3 is TGTGCCAGCAGTCCCCCGGCAGGGCTTGTGAACACTGAAGCTTTCTTT. Its translation: CASSPPAGLVNTEAFF.

This clone was found a few times. CDR3 sequence (DNA): TGTGCCAGCAGTTTTCTTGTCAACACCGGGGAGCTGTTTTTT. Its protein product is CASSFLVNTGELFF. The chain is built from TRBV6-5 and TRBJ2-2; D remains ambiguous. The CDR3 runs to 14 residues. CDR1 is MNHEY, CDR2 SVGAGI, per germline. V lost 4 bases and J 2 bases, leaving 8 bases between the germline ends.

V usage is TRBV5-1 and J usage is TRBJ2-1; D not resolved. The V end lost 0 bases, the J end lost 6 bases, and 13 bases lay between the germline ends. The CDR3 extends over 15 amino acids. Germline V gene data show CDR1 as SGHRS and CDR2 as YFSETQ. CDR3 sequence (DNA): TGCGCCAGCAGCTTGGGGAGCATCGTGAGCAATGAGCAGTTCTTC. Its protein is CASSLGSIVSNEQFF.

The chain carries TRBV19 and TRBJ1-5; 8 positions match TRBD1. Germline V CDR1 and CDR2: LNHDA, SQIVND (reference sequence). The trim removed 9 bases at V and 6 bases at J, leaving 13 bases unmatched. The CDR3 has 15 amino acids. The DNA of the CDR3 is TGTGCCAGCAACCAAGGACAGGGACTCGGTCAGCCCCAGCATTTT. Its translation: CASNQGQGLGQPQHF.

The table lists this clone with a few counts. The CDR3 reads CASSPPTGPNGYTF. The CDR3 nucleotides read TGTGCCAGCAGCCCCCCGACAGGGCCGAATGGCTACACCTTC. V is TRBV5-4 and J is TRBJ1-2, with TRBD1 matching 7 bases. Germline loops: CDR1 SGHNT, CDR2 YYREEE (reference sequence). The CDR3 has 14 amino acids. V lost 4 bases to trimming and J lost 6 bases; unmatched junction nucleotides: 9.

The V gene is TRBV5-4, the J gene TRBJ2-3; D may be TRBD1 (6 bases). The CDR3 length is 15 residues. Germline V lookup: CDR1 SGHNT, CDR2 YYREEE (reference sequence). V lost 2 bases and J 4 bases, leaving 14 bases between the germline ends. The CDR3 loop reads CASSLGGRGPDTQYF. The CDR3 bases are TGTGCCAGCAGCTTAGGGGGAAGGGGTCCAGATACGCAGTATTTT.

The chain couples TRBV10-3 to TRBJ2-1, with TRBD2 as a possible D gene (6 bases). From germline, CDR1 is ENHRY and CDR2 SYGVKD. CDR3 length: 16 amino acids. The V and J ends lost 3 bases and 0 bases respectively, with 12 bases between them. CDR3 in DNA: TGTGCCATCAGTGATCTTGGGCGGGGCTCCTACAATGAGCAGTTCTTC. Encoded protein: CAISDLGRGSYNEQFF.

V and J are TRBV5-4 and TRBJ1-6, with D perhaps matching TRBD1 (5 bases). Trimming removed 3 bases at V and 6 bases at J, with 13 bases between. The CDR3 length is 15 residues. CDR1 and CDR2 from the germline V gene are SGHNT and YYREEE (reference sequence). DNA for the CDR3: TGTGCCAGCAGCTGGGGAAGGGGAACTAATTCACCCCTCCACTTT. This gives the protein CASSWGRGTNSPLHF.

The chain couples TRBV6-6 to TRBJ2-2, with a possible D match to TRBD2 (6 bases). Trimming took off 6 bases at V and 7 bases at J, with 15 bases between the two ends. Germline V lookup: CDR1 MNHNY, CDR2 SVGAGI (reference sequence). The CDR3 spans 14 residues. As DNA, the CDR3 is TGTGCCAGCAGCCTCCTCGGGAGCCTCGGGGAGCTGTTTTTT. Translating it yields CASSLLGSLGELFF.

The CDR3 spells CATDRGYEKLFF. The CDR3 DNA reads as TGTGCCACGGACAGGGGGTATGAAAAACTGTTTTTT. V usage is TRBV30 and J usage is TRBJ1-4; 10 nucleotides align to TRBD1. The CDR3 contains 12 residues. Germline V CDR1 and CDR2: GTSNPN, SVGIG (reference sequence). V gave up 8 bases and J gave up 6 bases; unmatched junction bases: 3. The whole variable domain, remainder taken from reference TRBV30 and TRBJ1-4, is SQTIHQWPATLVQPVGSPLSLECTVEGTSNPNLYWYRQAAGRGLQLLFYSVGIGQISSEVPQNLSASRPQDRQFILSSKKLLLSDSGFYLCATDRGYEKLFFGSGTQLSVL.

V gene TRBV2 combines with J gene TRBJ2-5; 7 bases match TRBD1. CDR1 and CDR2 from the germline V gene are SNHLY and FYNNEI. The CDR3 spans 14 residues. V lost 4 bases, J lost 5 bases, and 7 bases stayed unmatched. In DNA form, the CDR3 reads TGTGCCAGCAGTGGGGCAGGGGGTTCCGAGACCCAGTACTTC. Amino acids: CASSGAGGSETQYF.

The V and J genes are TRBV12-5 and TRBJ2-1, with 7 bases that match TRBD2. This CDR3 has 16 residues. The ends lost 6 bases at V and 12 bases at J; junction bases unmatched: 20. The V gene's germline CDR1 is LGHNT and CDR2 FRNRAP. CDR3 in amino acids: CASGPPLAVGVVGQFF. Here the CDR3 DNA reads TGTGCTAGTGGCCCCCCTCTAGCGGTTGGTGTAGTAGGGCAGTTCTTC.

V usage is TRBV4-3 and J usage is TRBJ2-5; 14 bases match TRBD2. This CDR3 has 16 amino acids. Germline V gene data show CDR1 as LGHNA and CDR2 as YSLEER. V was pared by 2 bases and J by 4 bases, with 3 bases of the junction left unmatched. For the CDR3, the DNA is TGCGCCAGCAGCCAAAGTGGGACTAGCGGGAGAGAGACCCAGTACTTC. Protein product: CASSQSGTSGRETQYF.